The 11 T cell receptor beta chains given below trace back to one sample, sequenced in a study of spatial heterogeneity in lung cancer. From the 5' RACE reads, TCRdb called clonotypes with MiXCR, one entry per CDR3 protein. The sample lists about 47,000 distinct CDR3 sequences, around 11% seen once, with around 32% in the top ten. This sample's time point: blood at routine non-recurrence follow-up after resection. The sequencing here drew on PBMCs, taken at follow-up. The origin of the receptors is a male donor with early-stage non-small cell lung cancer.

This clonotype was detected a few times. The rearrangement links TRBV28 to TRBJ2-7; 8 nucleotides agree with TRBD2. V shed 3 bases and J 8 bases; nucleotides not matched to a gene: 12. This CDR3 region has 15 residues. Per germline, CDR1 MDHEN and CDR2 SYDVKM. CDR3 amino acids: CASSLWWRGDRQQYF. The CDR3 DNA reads TGTGCCAGCAGTTTGTGGTGGCGGGGGGACCGTCAGCAGTACTTC.

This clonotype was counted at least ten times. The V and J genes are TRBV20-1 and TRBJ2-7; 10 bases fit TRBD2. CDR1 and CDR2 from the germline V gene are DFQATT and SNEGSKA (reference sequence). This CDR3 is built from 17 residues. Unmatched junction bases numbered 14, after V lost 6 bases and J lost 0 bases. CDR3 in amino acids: CSARRTSGKAGSYEQYF. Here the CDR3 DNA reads TGCAGTGCCCGACGGACTAGCGGAAAGGCCGGCTCCTACGAGCAGTACTTC.

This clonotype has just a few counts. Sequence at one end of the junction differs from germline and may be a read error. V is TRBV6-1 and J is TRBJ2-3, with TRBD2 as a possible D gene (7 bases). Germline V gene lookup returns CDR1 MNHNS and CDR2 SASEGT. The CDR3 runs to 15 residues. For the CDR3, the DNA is TGTGCCAGCAGGGAAGGCGGGGGCCGCACAGATACGCAGTATTTT. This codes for CASREGGGRTDTQYF.

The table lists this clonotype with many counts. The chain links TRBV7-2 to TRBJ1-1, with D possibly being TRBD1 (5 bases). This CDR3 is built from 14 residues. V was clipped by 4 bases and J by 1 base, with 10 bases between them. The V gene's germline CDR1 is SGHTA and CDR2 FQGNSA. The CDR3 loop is CASSWQGQNTEAFF. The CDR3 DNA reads TGTGCCAGCAGCTGGCAAGGACAGAACACTGAAGCTTTCTTT.

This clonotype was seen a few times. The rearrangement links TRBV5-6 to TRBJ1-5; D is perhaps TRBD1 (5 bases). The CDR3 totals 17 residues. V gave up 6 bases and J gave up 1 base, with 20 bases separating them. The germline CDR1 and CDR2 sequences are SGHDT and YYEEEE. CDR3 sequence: CASTSSRQGRSNQPQHF. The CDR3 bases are TGTGCCAGCACCTCCTCCCGGCAGGGAAGGAGCAATCAGCCCCAGCATTTT.

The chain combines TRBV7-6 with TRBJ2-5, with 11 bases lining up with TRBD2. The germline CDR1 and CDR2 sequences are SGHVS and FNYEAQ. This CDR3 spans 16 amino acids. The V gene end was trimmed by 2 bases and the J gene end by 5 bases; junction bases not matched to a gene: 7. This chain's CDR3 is CASSLSLAGGLETQYF. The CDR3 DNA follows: TGTGCCAGCAGCTTATCCCTAGCGGGAGGATTGGAGACCCAGTACTTC. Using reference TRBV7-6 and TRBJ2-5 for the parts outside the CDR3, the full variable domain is GAGVSQSPRYKVTKRGQDVALRCDPISGHVSLYWYRQALGQGPEFLTYFNYEAQQDKSGLPNDRFSAERPEGSISTLTIQRTEQRDSAMYRCASSLSLAGGLETQYFGPGTRLLVL.

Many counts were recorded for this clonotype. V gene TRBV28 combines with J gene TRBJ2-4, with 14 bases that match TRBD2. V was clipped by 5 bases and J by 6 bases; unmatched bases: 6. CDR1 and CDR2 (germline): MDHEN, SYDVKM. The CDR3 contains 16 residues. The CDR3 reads CASSPGTSGGLNIQYF. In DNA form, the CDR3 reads TGTGCCAGCAGTCCCGGGACTAGCGGGGGCCTAAACATTCAGTACTTC. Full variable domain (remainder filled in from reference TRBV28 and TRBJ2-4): DVKVTQSSRYLVKRTGEKVFLECVQDMDHENMFWYRQDPGLGLRLIYFSYDVKMKEKGDIPEGYSVSREKKERFSLILESASTNQTSMYLCASSPGTSGGLNIQYFGAGTRLSVL.

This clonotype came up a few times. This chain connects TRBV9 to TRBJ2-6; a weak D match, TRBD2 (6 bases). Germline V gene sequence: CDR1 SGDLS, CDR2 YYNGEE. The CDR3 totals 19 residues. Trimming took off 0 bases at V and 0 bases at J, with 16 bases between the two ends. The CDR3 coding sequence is TGTGCCAGCAGCGTAGCTACAGCAGGGAGGTACTCTGGGGCCAACGTCCTGACTTTC. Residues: CASSVATAGRYSGANVLTF. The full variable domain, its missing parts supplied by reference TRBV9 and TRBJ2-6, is DSGVTQTPKHLITATGQRVTLRCSPRSGDLSVYWYQQSLDQGLQFLIQYYNGEERAKGNILERFSAQQFPDLHSELNLSSLELGDSALYFCASSVATAGRYSGANVLTFGAGSRLTVL.

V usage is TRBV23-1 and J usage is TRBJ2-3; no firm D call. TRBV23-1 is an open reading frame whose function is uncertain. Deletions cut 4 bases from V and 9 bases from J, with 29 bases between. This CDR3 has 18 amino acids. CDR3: CASSPRALVVFLRRTQYF. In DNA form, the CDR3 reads TGCGCCAGCAGTCCCCGTGCCCTCGTCGTTTTTCTAAGGAGAACGCAGTATTTT.

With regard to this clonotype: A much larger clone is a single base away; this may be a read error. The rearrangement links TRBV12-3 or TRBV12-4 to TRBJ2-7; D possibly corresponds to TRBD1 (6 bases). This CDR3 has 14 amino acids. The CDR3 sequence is CASNVQGGTYEHYF. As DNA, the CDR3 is TGTGCCAGCAACGTACAGGGCGGAACCTACGAGCATTACTTC.

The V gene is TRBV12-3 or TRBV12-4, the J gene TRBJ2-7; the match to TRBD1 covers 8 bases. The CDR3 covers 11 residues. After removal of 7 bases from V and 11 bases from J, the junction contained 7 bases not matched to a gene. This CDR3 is CASTRHRGKYF. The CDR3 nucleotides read TGTGCCAGCACAAGACACAGGGGGAAGTACTTC.